This T cell receptor (beta chain) was documented in a study of OX40 agonist ivuxolimab in advanced cancers. Study as a whole: The dose-escalation group included hepatocellular carcinoma, melanoma, renal cell carcinoma and head and neck cancer. Partial responses were seen in three patients, one with hepatocellular carcinoma and two with cutaneous melanoma.

Study-level points and caveats: Researchers did not determine the expanded peripheral T cells' antigen specificity.

With respect to this clone: Its specificity is unknown.

In germline, CDR1 is SGHAT, CDR2 FQNNGV. The CDR3 extends over 13 amino acids. V was shortened by 5 bases and J by 10 bases, with 15 bases between the two germline ends. Profiling relied on immunoSEQ multiplex PCR, and the TCRdb table lists in-frame clones only, not all of them. The repertoire includes around 79,000 clones, 91% of them detected once, and about 2.3% sits in the top ten. The specimen comprised CD4+ or CD8+ T cells sorted from blood, sampled in a trial of the OX40 agonist ivuxolimab. The TCR originated in an adult with an advanced solid tumor such as melanoma, head and neck, liver or kidney cancer. This chain connects TRBV11-2 to TRBJ2-1, with D uncertain. In nucleotides, the CDR3 is TGTGCCAGCAGCCGGGCCGACTTCGGGGAGCAGTTCTTC. It yields the protein CASSRADFGEQFF.